A selection of T cell receptor beta chains follows, all from one sample in a study of blood T cell repertoires in COVID-19. Profiling relied on immunoSEQ multiplex PCR, and the TCRdb table lists in-frame clones only, not all of them. The repertoire holds about 180,000 clones, with more than 70% as singletons. Sequenced: peripheral blood. All receptors derive from a woman younger than 45 with acute or convalescent COVID-19. Both conserved end residues are part of each CDR3. Each record gives: D gene, clone size, V gene, J gene, CDR3 DNA, CDR3 protein. A D gene is named only where the DNA matches it firmly. Clone size is stated in some rows and not others, as once, few, many or a class when expanded.

D gene: .
clone size: .
V gene: TRBV30
J gene: TRBJ1-1
CDR3 DNA: TGTGCCTGGAGAGGCAGAGGAGGCACTGAAGCTTTCTTT
CDR3 protein: CAWRGRGGTEAFF

D gene: TRBD2
clone size: .
V gene: TRBV7-9
J gene: TRBJ2-1
CDR3 DNA: TGTGCCGGGACTAGCGGGAACTCCTACAATGAGCAGTTCTTC
CDR3 protein: CAGTSGNSYNEQFF

D gene: .
clone size: .
V gene: TRBV6-1
J gene: TRBJ1-1
CDR3 DNA: TGTGCCAGCAGTGAGATTTCCGGACTGAATACTTTCTTT
CDR3 protein: CASSEISGLNTFF

D gene: TRBD2
clone size: .
V gene: TRBV5-1
J gene: TRBJ2-7
CDR3 DNA: TGCGCCAGCAGCTTGGCTGTAGCGGGAGCAATAGACGAGCAGTACTTC
CDR3 protein: CASSLAVAGAIDEQYF

D gene: TRBD1
clone size: .
V gene: TRBV27
J gene: TRBJ2-3
CDR3 DNA: TGTGCCAGCGGGGGACAGTACACAGATACGCAGTATTTT
CDR3 protein: CASGGQYTDTQYF

D gene: .
clone size: .
V gene: TRBV18
J gene: TRBJ2-7
CDR3 DNA: TGTGCCAGCACGGACGCGGCCACTAGAAACGAGCAGTACTTC
CDR3 protein: CASTDAATRNEQYF

D gene: TRBD2
clone size: once
V gene: TRBV7-2
J gene: TRBJ2-1
CDR3 DNA: TGTGCCAGCAGCTTTGGGGACGGGAGGGCGTCGTTCTTC
CDR3 protein: CASSFGDGRASFF

D gene: TRBD1
clone size: .
V gene: TRBV30
J gene: TRBJ1-6
CDR3 DNA: TGTGCCTGGAGTAACAGGGGGGGCGTCCGTGACTATAATTCACCCCTCCACTTT
CDR3 protein: CAWSNRGGVRDYNSPLHF

D gene: .
clone size: .
V gene: TRBV6-2/TRBV6-3
J gene: TRBJ2-7
CDR3 DNA: TGTGCCAGCAGTTATCGGTCCTACGAGCAGTACTTC
CDR3 protein: CASSYRSYEQYF

D gene: TRBD2
clone size: .
V gene: TRBV11-2
J gene: TRBJ2-2
CDR3 DNA: TGTGCCAGACAGACCGGGACTAGCGGGAGTGTGGTGGGAGTCGGGGAGCTGTTTTTT
CDR3 protein: CARQTGTSGSVVGVGELFF

D gene: .
clone size: few
V gene: TRBV27
J gene: TRBJ1-4
CDR3 DNA: TGTGCCAGCAGTTTATTTCGGCAGGGAACCCCGCACGAAAAACTGTTTTTT
CDR3 protein: CASSLFRQGTPHEKLFF